One TCR beta chain is described in this entry. This specimen comes from a study of blood T cell repertoires in COVID-19. Across the whole study: There were acute and convalescent COVID-19 samples, and they came from the United States, Italy and Spain.

Assay used: immunoSEQ multiplex PCR; TCRdb lists only in-frame clones, some missing. The table lists more than 95,000 clones, roughly 89% of them singletons. Trimming removed 4 bases at V and 5 bases at J, with 13 bases between. Germline CDR1 and CDR2: KGHDR and SFDVKD. This CDR3 spans 14 amino acids. The origin of this receptor is a woman aged 80 or over in a cohort sampled during active COVID-19. This chain joins TRBV24-1 and TRBJ2-5; maybe TRBD2 (6 bases). The sequenced material came from peripheral blood. The CDR3 region is CATSDSGRGETQYF. The CDR3, as DNA: TGTGCCACCAGTGACTCGGGCCGGGGGGAGACCCAGTACTTC.